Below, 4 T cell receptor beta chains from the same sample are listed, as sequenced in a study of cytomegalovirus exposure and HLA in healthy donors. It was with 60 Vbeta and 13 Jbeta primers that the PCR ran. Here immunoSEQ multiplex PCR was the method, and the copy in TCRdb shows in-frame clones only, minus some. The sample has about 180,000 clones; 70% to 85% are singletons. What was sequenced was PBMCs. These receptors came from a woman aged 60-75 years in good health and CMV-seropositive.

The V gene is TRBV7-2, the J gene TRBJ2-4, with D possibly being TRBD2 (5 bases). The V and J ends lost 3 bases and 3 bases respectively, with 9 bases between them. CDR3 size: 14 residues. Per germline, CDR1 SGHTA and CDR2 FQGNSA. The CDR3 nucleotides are TGTGCCAGCAGCTTCTCACGGGACAAAAACATTCAGTACTTC. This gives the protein CASSFSRDKNIQYF.

The CDR3 DNA reads TGTGCCAGCAGCTTCCTTTCTAGCGGGAGTGGGTACGAGCAGTACTTC. This gives the protein CASSFLSSGSGYEQYF. The genes are TRBV7-2 and TRBJ2-5; 10 bases are shared with TRBD2. The J call may not be correct, given that the DNA end is closer to TRBJ2-7. The CDR3 runs to 16 residues. CDR1 SGHTA and CDR2 FQGNSA come from the germline V gene.

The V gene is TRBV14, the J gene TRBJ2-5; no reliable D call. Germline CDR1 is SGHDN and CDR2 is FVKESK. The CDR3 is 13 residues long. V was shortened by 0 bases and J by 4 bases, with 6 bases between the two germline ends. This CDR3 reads CASSQDLRETQYF. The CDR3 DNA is TGTGCCAGCAGCCAAGATCTAAGAGAGACCCAGTACTTC.

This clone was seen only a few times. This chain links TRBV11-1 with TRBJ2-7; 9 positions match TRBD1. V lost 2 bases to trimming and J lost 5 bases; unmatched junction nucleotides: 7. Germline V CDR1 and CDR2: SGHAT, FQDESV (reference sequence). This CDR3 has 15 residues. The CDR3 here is CASSLSGTGRDEQYF. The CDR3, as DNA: TGTGCCAGCAGCTTATCTGGGACAGGGAGGGACGAGCAGTACTTC.